These 21 T cell receptor beta chains came from one sample sequenced in a study of cytomegalovirus exposure and HLA in healthy donors (dated by TCRdb to the late 2010s). Library generation was performed with the immunoSEQ multiplex PCR assay. The multiplex PCR relied on a mix of 60 forward primers for TCR Vbeta segments and 13 reverse primers for TCR Jbeta segments. This is the immuneACCESS table as TCRdb keeps it, with only in-frame sequences that have V and J called. A part of the clones is gone; compared with another copy, unresolved V genes explain less than half, and the rest is unexplained. The sample table records 85,000 to 120,000 clones; 63% of these occur just once. The ten most abundant clones make up about 4.9% of the sample. The sequencing sample was made of PBMCs. Every receptor here comes from a human donor in good health.

The chain has TRBV7-2 and TRBJ2-1; 9 bases are a match to TRBD1. This CDR3 is 16 amino acids long. J lost 1 base, V lost 1 base, and 2 bases had no gene match. The V gene's germline CDR1 is SGHTA and CDR2 FQGNSA. The CDR3 nucleotides read TGTGCCAGCAGCTTAGAAGGGACAGGGTCCTACAATGAGCAGTTCTTC. It encodes CASSLEGTGSYNEQFF.

The rearrangement links TRBV5-4 to TRBJ2-3; the D gene is possibly TRBD1 (5 bases). Trimming took 4 bases from V and 6 from J, leaving 21 bases between them. Per germline, CDR1 SGHNT and CDR2 YYREEE (reference sequence). This CDR3 contains 16 residues. CDR3: CASSVWGPPQMDTQYF. The DNA of the CDR3 is TGTGCCAGCAGCGTTTGGGGCCCACCCCAAATGGATACGCAGTATTTT.

Comment on this clone: Germline and junction disagree at one end, which may indicate a read error. The chain carries TRBV7-7 and TRBJ2-3, with a weak D call TRBD2 (5 bases). The CDR3 runs to 15 residues. Germline lookup yields CDR1 SSHAT and CDR2 FNYEAQ (reference sequence). CDR3 region: CASSLGLSSTDTQYF. As DNA, the CDR3 is TGTGCTAGCAGCTTAGGACTGTCTAGCACAGATACGCAGTATTTT.

The chain employs TRBV27 and TRBJ2-3, with no clear D. Trimming removed 2 bases from V and 2 bases from J, with 17 bases in between. The CDR3 is 17 amino acids. Germline CDR1 MNHEY, CDR2 SMNVEV (reference sequence). The CDR3 region is CASSLIPHGSPTDTQYF. Written as DNA, the CDR3 is TGTGCCAGCAGTTTAATCCCCCACGGGTCCCCCACAGATACGCAGTATTTT.

The V gene is TRBV4-1, the J gene TRBJ2-5; D possibly corresponds to TRBD2 (5 bases). The CDR3 spans 13 residues. V was clipped by 2 bases and J by 11 bases, with 15 bases between them. CDR1 is MGHRA, CDR2 YSYEKL, per germline. The CDR3 protein is CASSQSRAWEQYF. As DNA, the CDR3 is TGCGCCAGCAGCCAATCGAGGGCTTGGGAGCAGTACTTC.

A word on this clone: At one of its ends the junction is not consistent with the germline gene, which may arise from a read error. The chain recombines TRBV6-5 with TRBJ2-3; D gene unclear. Germline V gene data show CDR1 as MNHEY and CDR2 as SVGAGI. The CDR3 consists of 13 residues. The CDR3 protein is CVSSYSSPDTQYF. For the CDR3, the DNA is TGTGTCAGCAGTTACTCGAGCCCAGATACGCAGTATTTT.

This clone was found a few times. This chain uses TRBV15 with TRBJ2-5, with TRBD1 matching over 9 bases. The J call may not be correct, given that the DNA end is closer to TRBJ2-7. This CDR3 is built from 15 residues. In germline, CDR1 is LNHNV, CDR2 YYDKDF (reference sequence). This CDR3 is CATGTGTGTSYEQYF. Here the CDR3 DNA reads TGTGCCACCGGAACCGGGACAGGGACCTCCTACGAGCAGTACTTC.

Only one count was recorded for this clone. The chain recombines TRBV6-5 with TRBJ2-5; D possibly corresponds to TRBD1 (5 bases). The V end lost 2 bases, the J end lost 4 bases, and 11 bases lay between the germline ends. The CDR3 is 14 residues long. Germline assignment: CDR1 MNHEY and CDR2 SVGAGI. CDR3 bases: TGTGCCAGCAGTTACAGGGGCGCCGCAGAGACCCAGTACTTC. This translates into CASSYRGAAETQYF.

In its sample, this clone was seen a few times. CDR3 coding DNA: TGTGCCAGTAGTATTAACAAAGAGTTGACTAGCGGGAGGTACGAGCAGTACTTC. Its protein is CASSINKELTSGRYEQYF. The chain recombines TRBV19 with TRBJ2-7; TRBD2 aligns across 13 bases. The CDR3 has 18 amino acids. With 3 bases clipped from V and 4 bases from J, the junction kept 12 bases outside the gene matches. Germline V gene sequence: CDR1 LNHDA, CDR2 SQIVND (reference sequence).

The gene calls are TRBV10-3 and TRBJ2-7; 8 bases fit TRBD2. With 2 bases clipped from V and 4 bases from J, the junction kept 7 bases outside the gene matches. Germline loops: CDR1 ENHRY, CDR2 SYGVKD. The length of the CDR3 is 15 residues. The CDR3 DNA is TGTGCCATCAGTGAGGGGATAGCGGGAAAGTACGAGCAGTACTTC. It codes for CAISEGIAGKYEQYF.

The rearrangement links TRBV6-5 to TRBJ1-1; D not resolved. The CDR3 has 15 amino acids. Germline CDR1 MNHEY, CDR2 SVGAGI. Trimming pared 0 bases from V and 0 bases from J, leaving 8 bases between. CDR3 DNA: TGTGCCAGCAGTTACTCCCGAACTTTGAACACTGAAGCTTTCTTT. Protein product: CASSYSRTLNTEAFF.

The chain recombines TRBV7-9 with TRBJ2-5; 7 bases align to TRBD1. Germline V gene data show CDR1 as SEHNR and CDR2 as FQNEAQ (reference sequence). The V and J ends lost 5 bases and 4 bases, in that order; junction bases with no gene match: 7. CDR3 length equals 14 residues. The CDR3 DNA reads TGTGCCAGCAGCCCGACCCGGGACAGAGAGACCCAGTACTTC. It specifies CASSPTRDRETQYF.

This clone was observed a few times. The chain uses TRBV30 and TRBJ1-1, with 8 bases lining up with TRBD1. The CDR3 runs 14 residues. Trimming at V came to 4 bases and at J to 1 base, leaving 5 bases not matched to a gene. The germline V gene encodes CDR1 GTSNPN and CDR2 SVGIG (reference sequence). CDR3 DNA sequence: TGTGCCTGGAAGACAGGGGCGCCGAACACTGAAGCTTTCTTT. The encoded protein is CAWKTGAPNTEAFF.

J is TRBJ1-5 and V is TRBV5-1; 7 nucleotides line up with TRBD1. This CDR3 comprises 15 residues. The V gene's germline CDR1 is SGHRS and CDR2 YFSETQ. Trimming cost V 2 bases and J 4 bases; bases outside gene matches: 6. The CDR3 DNA sequence: TGCGCCAGCAGCTTTTGGGACAGCTCAAATCAGCCCCAGCATTTT. This encodes CASSFWDSSNQPQHF.

The rearrangement links TRBV19 to TRBJ1-5, with a weak D call TRBD1 (6 bases). CDR3 length: 16 amino acids. V lost 3 bases and J 4 bases, leaving 16 bases between the germline ends. Per the germline V gene, CDR1 is LNHDA and CDR2 is SQIVND (reference sequence). The DNA for the CDR3 is TGTGCCAGTAGTATCAGGACAGTAACAAAAAATCAGCCCCAGCATTTT. Amino acid sequence: CASSIRTVTKNQPQHF.

This chain joins TRBV5-1 and TRBJ1-3; TRBD1 matches at 9 bases. Germline CDR1 and CDR2: SGHRS and YFSETQ. The CDR3 is 16 amino acids. With 2 bases clipped from V and 1 base from J, the junction kept 4 bases outside the gene matches. DNA of the CDR3: TGCGCCAGCAGCTTAACAGGGGGCACTTCTGGAAACACCATATATTTT. As protein: CASSLTGGTSGNTIYF.

The V call is TRBV7-2, the J call TRBJ1-3; D unresolved. Trimming shortened V by 2 bases and J by 5 bases, and 7 bases separated the two germline ends. The CDR3 is 13 amino acids. Germline V gives CDR1 SGHTA, CDR2 FQGNSA. The CDR3 sequence is CASSLQSRNTIYF. CDR3 nucleotides: TGTGCCAGCAGCTTACAGTCCAGAAACACCATATATTTT.

This CDR3 reads CASSELRSGNTIYF. The CDR3 bases are TGTGCCAGCAGCGAGTTGCGCTCTGGAAACACCATATATTTT. V and J are TRBV18 and TRBJ1-3; D is unclear. V was trimmed by 8 bases and J by 0 bases, leaving 11 bases between them. In germline, CDR1 is KGHSH, CDR2 LQKENI. This CDR3 has 14 residues. Full variable domain (rest looked up from reference TRBV18 and TRBJ1-3): NAGVMQNPRHLVRRRGQEARLRCSPMKGHSHVYWYRQLPEEGLKFMVYLQKENIIDESGMPKERFSAEFPKEGPSILRIQQVVRGDSAAYFCASSELRSGNTIYFGEGSWLTVV.

This clone appeared once. This chain joins TRBV5-6 and TRBJ2-1; D might be TRBD2 (8 bases). Germline assignment: CDR1 SGHDT and CDR2 YYEEEE. CDR3 size: 15 residues. V lost 0 bases, J lost 7 bases, and 14 bases lay in between. CDR3 nucleotides: TGTGCCAGCAGCTTGGGACAGGGACTAGGGAATGAGCAGTTCTTC. Amino acids: CASSLGQGLGNEQFF.

The V and J genes are TRBV11-2 and TRBJ2-7, with D possibly being TRBD2 (6 bases). The ends were cut back, 5 bases at V and 2 bases at J, with 13 bases in the middle. The germline gives CDR1 SGHAT, CDR2 FQNNGV. CDR3 size: 14 residues. The CDR3 loop reads CASSPYSGTYEQYF. CDR3 bases: TGTGCCAGCAGCCCCTATAGCGGAACCTACGAGCAGTACTTC.

The chain carries TRBV6-6 and TRBJ2-5; 8 bases align to TRBD2. The CDR3 spans 15 residues. Trimming removed 4 bases from V and 1 base from J; junction bases left unmatched: 5. CDR1 is MNHNY, CDR2 SVGAGI, per germline (reference sequence). In nucleotides, the CDR3 is TGTGCCAGCAGTTGGGCGGGAGGCATCCAAGAGACCCAGTACTTC. This codes for CASSWAGGIQETQYF.